A selection of T cell receptor beta chains follows, all from one sample in a study of CD8+CD57+ T cells in acquired aplastic anemia. Each CDR3 protein is one row after TCRdb ran MiXCR on the reads. The repertoire holds tens of thousands of distinct CDR3 sequences, with about 45% as singletons. The sequencing input was sorted CD4+, CD8+, or CD8+CD57+ T cells (not recorded which) from PBMCs. Receptors were obtained from a human donor in good health, serving as a control. Both conserved end residues are part of each CDR3. The order of the fields is clone size, D gene, V gene, J gene, CDR3 protein, CDR3 DNA. A D gene is named only where the DNA matches it firmly. Size values are once, few and many counts, or a class for expanded clones, and some rows have none.

abundance: few; d_gene: NA; v_gene: TRBV25-1; j_gene: TRBJ2-5; CDR3aa: CASSELTPQETQYF; CDR3nt: TGTGCCAGCAGTGAATTAACACCACAAGAGACCCAGTACTTC
abundance: few; d_gene: NA; v_gene: TRBV10-1; j_gene: TRBJ2-3; CDR3aa: CASSESGRSDTQYF; CDR3nt: TGCGCCAGCAGTGAGTCAGGGAGGTCAGATACGCAGTATTTT
abundance: many; d_gene: TRBD1; v_gene: TRBV10-2; j_gene: TRBJ2-7; CDR3aa: CASSDATGTYEQYF; CDR3nt: TGCGCCAGCAGTGATGCGACAGGGACCTACGAGCAGTACTTC
abundance: NA; d_gene: NA; v_gene: TRBV12-3/TRBV12-4; j_gene: TRBJ2-1; CDR3aa: CASSFPFGTLNEQFF; CDR3nt: TGTGCCAGCAGTTTCCCTTTCGGGACACTCAATGAGCAGTTCTTC
abundance: NA; d_gene: TRBD1; v_gene: TRBV10-3; j_gene: TRBJ2-7; CDR3aa: CAINTGDGYEQYF; CDR3nt: TGTGCCATAAACACAGGGGACGGCTACGAGCAGTACTTC
abundance: many; d_gene: NA; v_gene: TRBV12-3/TRBV12-4; j_gene: TRBJ1-1; CDR3aa: CASSPLNGNTEAFF; CDR3nt: TGTGCCAGCAGTCCGCTGAACGGGAACACTGAAGCTTTCTTT
abundance: NA; d_gene: NA; v_gene: TRBV7-9; j_gene: TRBJ2-3; CDR3aa: CASSRDSTDTQYF; CDR3nt: TGTGCCAGCAGCAGGGACAGCACAGATACGCAGTATTTT
abundance: NA; d_gene: NA; v_gene: TRBV10-3; j_gene: TRBJ2-2; CDR3aa: CAISASSTGELFF; CDR3nt: TGTGCCATCAGTGCCTCCTCCACCGGGGAGCTGTTTTTT
abundance: NA; d_gene: TRBD2; v_gene: TRBV24-1; j_gene: TRBJ2-2; CDR3aa: CATSSPREGTGELFF; CDR3nt: TGTGCCACCAGCTCCCCCAGGGAGGGCACCGGGGAGCTGTTTTTT
abundance: few; d_gene: TRBD2; v_gene: TRBV24-1; j_gene: TRBJ2-1; CDR3aa: CATSDFSGGYNEQFF; CDR3nt: TGTGCCACCAGTGATTTTAGCGGGGGCTACAATGAGCAGTTCTTC
abundance: NA; d_gene: TRBD2; v_gene: TRBV6-1; j_gene: TRBJ2-1; CDR3aa: CASRGSGGAFF; CDR3nt: TGTGCCAGCAGGGGAAGCGGGGGGGCTTTCTTC
abundance: NA; d_gene: NA; v_gene: TRBV19; j_gene: TRBJ1-2; CDR3aa: CASSRSTVNGYTF; CDR3nt: TGTGCCAGTAGTAGGTCCACGGTAAATGGCTACACCTTC
abundance: many; d_gene: TRBD1; v_gene: TRBV4-1; j_gene: TRBJ2-7; CDR3aa: CASSQSGQGSYEQYF; CDR3nt: TGCGCCAGCAGCCAGTCGGGACAGGGGTCCTACGAGCAGTACTTC